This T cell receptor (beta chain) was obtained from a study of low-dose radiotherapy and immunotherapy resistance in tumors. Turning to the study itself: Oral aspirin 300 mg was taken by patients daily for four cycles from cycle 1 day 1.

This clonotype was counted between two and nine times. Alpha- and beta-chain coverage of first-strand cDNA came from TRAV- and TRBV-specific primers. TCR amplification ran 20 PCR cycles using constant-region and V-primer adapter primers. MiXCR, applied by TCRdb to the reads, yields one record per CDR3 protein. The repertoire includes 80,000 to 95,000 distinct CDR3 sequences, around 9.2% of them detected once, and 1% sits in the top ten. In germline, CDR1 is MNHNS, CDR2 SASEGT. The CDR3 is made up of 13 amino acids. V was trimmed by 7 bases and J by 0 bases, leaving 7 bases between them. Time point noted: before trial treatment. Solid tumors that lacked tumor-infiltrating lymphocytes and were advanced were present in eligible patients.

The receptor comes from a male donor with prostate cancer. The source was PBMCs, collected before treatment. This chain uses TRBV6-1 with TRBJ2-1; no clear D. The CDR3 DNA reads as TGTGCCAGCACCCCCGTCTCCTACAATGAGCAGTTCTTC. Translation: CASTPVSYNEQFF.